One and the same sample provided the 25 T cell receptor beta chains below, sequenced in a study of blood T cell repertoires in COVID-19. TCRdb keeps only in-frame clones here, not all; method: immunoSEQ multiplex PCR. The sample yields tens of thousands of clones, 65% to 90% seen once. The sequenced sample consisted of peripheral blood. The source of these receptors is an older woman with acute or convalescent COVID-19.

The chain recombines TRBV11-2 with TRBJ1-1; D gene unclear. Trimming took off 7 bases at V and 3 bases at J, with 12 bases between the two ends. CDR1 and CDR2 from the germline V gene are SGHAT and FQNNGV. The CDR3 runs to 13 residues. The CDR3 spells CASKLNLDTEAFF. CDR3 sequence (DNA): TGTGCCAGCAAACTTAACCTGGACACTGAAGCTTTCTTT. Using reference TRBV11-2 and TRBJ1-1 for the parts outside the CDR3, the full variable domain is EAGVAQSPRYKIIEKRQSVAFWCNPISGHATLYWYQQILGQGPKLLIQFQNNGVVDDSQLPKDRFSAERLKGVDSTLKIQPAKLEDSAVYLCASKLNLDTEAFFGQGTRLTVV.

The chain has TRBV19 and TRBJ1-2, with a possible D match to TRBD1 (6 bases). The V gene lost 5 bases and the J gene lost 8 bases, with 15 bases spanning the gap. The germline gives CDR1 LNHDA, CDR2 SQIVND (reference sequence). The CDR3 contains 13 residues. CDR3: CASSGDISLGYTF. The DNA for the CDR3 is TGTGCCAGTAGTGGGGACATATCATTGGGCTACACCTTC.

The V gene is TRBV6-5, the J gene TRBJ2-5; no definite D call. There are 13 residues in the CDR3. Trimming cost V 5 bases and J 7 bases, with 14 bases left between them. Germline CDR1 is MNHEY and CDR2 is SVGAGI. CDR3 bases: TGTGCCAGCAGTATCTCCACAGTAGGGACCCAGTACTTC. Translated, it gives CASSISTVGTQYF.

V is TRBV12-3 or TRBV12-4 and J is TRBJ1-1, with 8 bases that match TRBD1. The V gene end was trimmed by 5 bases and the J gene end by 5 bases; junction bases not matched to a gene: 4. This CDR3 has 13 amino acids. The CDR3 loop reads CASSDRGKTEAFF. CDR3 DNA sequence: TGTGCCAGCAGTGACAGGGGTAAAACTGAAGCTTTCTTT.

The rearrangement links TRBV4-1 to TRBJ1-5, with unresolved D. There are 18 residues in the CDR3. CDR1 is MGHRA and CDR2 is YSYEKL in the germline V gene. Trimming took 1 base from V and 1 from J, leaving 17 bases between them. The CDR3 sequence: CASSQVIPARGSNQPQHF. CDR3 nucleotide sequence: TGCGCCAGCAGCCAAGTAATCCCGGCCCGAGGGAGCAATCAGCCCCAGCATTTT.

The rearrangement joins TRBV10-3 to TRBJ2-1; D perhaps matches TRBD2 (5 bases). The germline gives CDR1 ENHRY, CDR2 SYGVKD. V lost 6 bases, J lost 1 base, and 16 bases lay in between. The CDR3 is 16 residues long. DNA of the CDR3: TGTGCCATCAGACCGACGGGGTTTGGGTCCTACAATGAGCAGTTCTTC. Amino acid sequence: CAIRPTGFGSYNEQFF.

V gene TRBV7-3 combines with J gene TRBJ1-4; D may be TRBD1 (5 bases). Germline loops: CDR1 SGHTA, CDR2 FQGTGA. The ends were cut back, 5 bases at V and 7 bases at J, with 17 bases in the middle. This CDR3 spans 15 amino acids. CDR3 region: CASSPYGGKGEKLFF. The CDR3 coding sequence is TGTGCCAGCAGCCCCTACGGGGGAAAGGGTGAAAAACTGTTTTTT. Drawing the rest from reference TRBV7-3 and TRBJ1-4, the complete variable domain is GAGVSQTPSNKVTEKGKYVELRCDPISGHTALYWYRQSLGQGPEFLIYFQGTGAADDSGLPNDRFFAVRPEGSVSTLKIQRTERGDSAVYLCASSPYGGKGEKLFFGSGTQLSVL.

This clone showed up just a few times. The V and J genes are TRBV7-8 and TRBJ1-5, with D possibly TRBD1 on 5 matching bases. CDR1 is SGHVS, CDR2 FQNEAQ, per germline. Between the trimmed V and J ends, which lost 5 bases and 4 bases, there was a span of 18 bases. This CDR3 is 16 amino acids long. CDR3 bases: TGTGCCAGCAGCCCCCAGGCAGGGTTTAAAAATCAGCCCCAGCATTTT. Protein sequence: CASSPQAGFKNQPQHF.

The chain employs TRBV7-3 and TRBJ1-1, with D hard to call. The CDR3 sequence is 14 residues long. CDR1 is SGHTA, CDR2 FQGTGA, per germline. Trimming removed 2 bases at V and 3 bases at J, with 10 bases between. The CDR3 bases are TGTGCCAGCAGCTTAGAACGAACAGACACTGAAGCTTTCTTT. The encoded protein is CASSLERTDTEAFF.

The CDR3 coding sequence is TGCGCCAGCAGCCAACATCACAGGGCTAATGAAAAACTGTTTTTT. Amino acid sequence: CASSQHHRANEKLFF. The J gene is TRBJ1-4, the V gene TRBV4-1; the D gene is possibly TRBD1 (6 bases). This CDR3 spans 15 amino acids. The V gene lost 2 bases and the J gene lost 3 bases, with 10 bases spanning the gap. Germline CDR1 is MGHRA and CDR2 is YSYEKL.

The chain is built from TRBV7-8 and TRBJ1-6, with a tentative D call TRBD1 (6 bases). Germline CDR1 is SGHVS and CDR2 is FQNEAQ. The CDR3 consists of 17 residues. V was shortened by 4 bases and J by 7 bases, with 20 bases between the two germline ends. The CDR3 region has the DNA TGTGCCAGCAGCTCATCAGGGGCTAAAGTTGTAAATTCACCCCTCCACTTT. This sequence encodes CASSSSGAKVVNSPLHF.

The genes are TRBV9 and TRBJ2-1; 7 positions match TRBD1. Unmatched junction bases numbered 10, after V lost 3 bases and J lost 7 bases. The CDR3 covers 15 residues. Looked up from germline, CDR1 is SGDLS and CDR2 is YYNGEE. This chain's CDR3 is CASSGLTGQINEQFF. CDR3 in DNA: TGTGCCAGCAGCGGATTGACAGGGCAAATAAATGAGCAGTTCTTC.

The rearrangement links TRBV30 to TRBJ1-6, with D perhaps matching TRBD1 (6 bases). CDR1 GTSNPN and CDR2 SVGIG come from the germline V gene (reference sequence). The V gene lost 0 bases and the J gene lost 10 bases, with 16 bases spanning the gap. The CDR3 loop spans 15 amino acids. CDR3 amino acids: CAWSVLRQGSSPLHF. CDR3 coding DNA: TGTGCCTGGAGTGTACTTAGGCAGGGGAGCTCACCCCTCCACTTT.

The V gene is TRBV19, the J gene TRBJ1-2, with 8 bases lining up with TRBD1. The V segment lost 1 base and the J segment 2 bases; nucleotides outside the gene matches: 0. CDR1 and CDR2 from the germline V gene are LNHDA and SQIVND (reference sequence). The CDR3 is made up of 14 amino acids. Here the CDR3 DNA reads TGTGCCAGTAGTATAGGGACAGGGAACTATGGCTACACCTTC. Amino acids: CASSIGTGNYGYTF.

There are a few counts of this clone. The chain combines TRBV5-4 with TRBJ2-5, with D maybe TRBD2 (5 bases). Germline values: CDR1 SGHNT, CDR2 YYREEE (reference sequence). V lost 4 bases and J 0 bases, leaving 10 bases between the germline ends. The length of the CDR3 is 14 residues. The CDR3, as DNA: TGTGCCAGCAGCCCGGACTCGTACCAAGAGACCCAGTACTTC. Translated, it gives CASSPDSYQETQYF.

This rearrangement joins TRBV2 to TRBJ1-1, with D possibly being TRBD1 (5 bases). CDR3 length: 14 amino acids. The germline V gene has CDR1 SNHLY and CDR2 FYNNEI. Trimming took off 4 bases at V and 0 bases at J, with 9 bases between the two ends. The CDR3 sequence is CASSVGRVNTEAFF. DNA of the CDR3: TGTGCCAGCAGTGTAGGCAGGGTGAACACTGAAGCTTTCTTT.

This sequence joins TRBV2 and TRBJ1-1; TRBD1 matches 7 bases. Germline CDR1 is SNHLY and CDR2 is FYNNEI. After removal of 3 bases from V and 6 bases from J, the junction contained 13 bases not matched to a gene. The CDR3 sequence is 16 residues long. CDR3 bases: TGTGCCAGCAGTGACCTACTAGGGGGCGCGGGCGCTGAAGCTTTCTTT. Protein: CASSDLLGGAGAEAFF.

On this clone itself: Distinct nucleotide sequences in the sample also encode this CDR3. The J gene is TRBJ1-1, the V gene TRBV7-9; maybe TRBD1 (5 bases). V lost 1 base, J lost 2 bases, and 8 bases lay in between. The CDR3 runs to 14 residues. Germline V gives CDR1 SEHNR, CDR2 FQNEAQ (reference sequence). This chain's CDR3 is CASSLEGVNTEAFF. The CDR3 region has the DNA TGTGCCAGCAGCTTAGAAGGGGTTAACACTGAAGCTTTCTTT.

This rearrangement joins TRBV4-1 to TRBJ2-3, with 8 bases aligning to TRBD2. Germline assignment: CDR1 MGHRA and CDR2 YSYEKL. Trimming took 5 bases from V and 1 from J; bases not matched to a gene: 5. This CDR3 has 15 amino acids. Here the CDR3 reads CASSFGGAGTDTQYF. The CDR3 nucleotides are TGCGCCAGCAGCTTCGGGGGGGCCGGCACAGATACGCAGTATTTT.

This chain connects TRBV7-2 to TRBJ1-2; D may be TRBD1 (6 bases). Germline CDR1 SGHTA, CDR2 FQGNSA. V shed 3 bases and J shed 2 bases, with 10 bases lying between them. The CDR3 length is 14 residues. The CDR3 region is CASSLFRGNYGYTF. As DNA, the CDR3 is TGTGCCAGCAGCTTGTTTAGGGGGAACTATGGCTACACCTTC.

This clone was detected only once. The chain has TRBV7-3 and TRBJ1-6; 9 nucleotides match TRBD1. J gave up 8 bases and V 5 bases, and 4 bases lay outside the gene matches. The CDR3 length is 14 residues. Germline V gives CDR1 SGHTA, CDR2 FQGTGA. CDR3 bases: TGTGCCAGCAGCAAACAGGGGGCTGATTCACCCCTCCACTTT. This gives the protein CASSKQGADSPLHF.

This clone was seen a handful of times. This chain links TRBV5-1 with TRBJ1-4, with 7 nucleotides matching TRBD1. Losses at the gene ends were 4 bases for V and 0 bases for J; bases not matched to a gene: 9. The CDR3 runs 17 residues. CDR1 SGHRS and CDR2 YFSETQ come from the germline V gene. The CDR3 DNA reads as TGCGCCAGCAGCCCTACAGGGGATTGGGCAACTAATGAAAAACTGTTTTTT. Residues: CASSPTGDWATNEKLFF.

This clone was observed a single time. The chain links TRBV9 to TRBJ1-2; D ambiguous. CDR3 length equals 14 residues. Germline CDR1 and CDR2: SGDLS and YYNGEE. V was cut by 4 bases and J by 5 bases, with 15 bases left in between. CDR3 in amino acids: CASSPGIEQYGYTF. CDR3 DNA sequence: TGTGCCAGCAGCCCGGGAATTGAGCAGTATGGCTACACCTTC.

This sequence joins TRBV7-2 and TRBJ2-3, with TRBD2 matching 11 bases. CDR1 is SGHTA and CDR2 is FQGNSA in the germline V gene. The ends lost 1 base at V and 8 bases at J; junction bases unmatched: 5. The CDR3 sequence is 15 residues long. Here the CDR3 DNA reads TGTGCCAGCAGCTTAGAACTAGCGGGGGTACCTACGCAGTATTTT. Protein sequence: CASSLELAGVPTQYF. The whole variable domain, filled in from reference TRBV7-2 and TRBJ2-3, reads GAGVSQSPSNKVTEKGKDVELRCDPISGHTALYWYRQSLGQGLEFLIYFQGNSAPDKSGLPSDRFSAERTGGSVSTLTIQRTQQEDSAVYLCASSLELAGVPTQYFGPGTRLTVL.

This clone was counted between two and nine times. V gene TRBV11-2 combines with J gene TRBJ1-2; 8 bases match TRBD1. Losses at the gene ends were 2 bases for V and 6 bases for J; bases not matched to a gene: 5. CDR1 SGHAT and CDR2 FQNNGV come from the germline V gene. The CDR3 has 14 amino acids. For the CDR3, the DNA is TGTGCCAGCAGCTTACGTGGACAGGGTAATGGCTACACCTTC. Its translation: CASSLRGQGNGYTF.